This T cell receptor beta chain was profiled in a study of blood T cell repertoires in COVID-19. This CDR3 spans 16 amino acids. Germline V lookup: CDR1 SNHLY, CDR2 FYNNEI. V lost 7 bases and J lost 0; bases outside the gene matches: 7. Only in-frame clones appear in the TCRdb table, and some are missing; sequencing was by immunoSEQ multiplex PCR. This sample has approximately 230,000 clones, with 70% to 90% found just once. The TCR sequence derives from a man between 18 and 35 years old with active or convalescent COVID-19. Sequenced sample: peripheral blood. This chain joins TRBV2 and TRBJ1-3; the match to TRBD1 covers 9 bases. The CDR3 DNA sequence: TGTGCCAGCAATCCGGGACAGGGAACCTCTGGAAACACCATATATTTT. It specifies CASNPGQGTSGNTIYF.